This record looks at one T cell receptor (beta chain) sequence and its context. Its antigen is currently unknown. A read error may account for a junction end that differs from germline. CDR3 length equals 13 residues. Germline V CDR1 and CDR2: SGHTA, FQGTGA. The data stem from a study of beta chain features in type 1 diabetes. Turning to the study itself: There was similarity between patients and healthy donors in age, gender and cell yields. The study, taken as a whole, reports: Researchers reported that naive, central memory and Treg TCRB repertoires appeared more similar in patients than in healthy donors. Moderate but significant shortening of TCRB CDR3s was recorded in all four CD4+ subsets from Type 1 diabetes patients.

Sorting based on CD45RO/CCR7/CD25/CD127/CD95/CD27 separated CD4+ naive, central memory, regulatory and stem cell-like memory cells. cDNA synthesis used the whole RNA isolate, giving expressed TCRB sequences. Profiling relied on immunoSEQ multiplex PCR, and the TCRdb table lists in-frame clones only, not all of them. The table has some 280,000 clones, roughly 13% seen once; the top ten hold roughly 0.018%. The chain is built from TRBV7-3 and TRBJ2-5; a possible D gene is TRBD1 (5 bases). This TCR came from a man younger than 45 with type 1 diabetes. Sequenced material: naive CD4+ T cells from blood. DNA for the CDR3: TGTGCCAGTAGCTTGGGGCTTGGGGAGACCCAGTACTTC. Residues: CASSLGLGETQYF.